The next 4 T cell receptor beta chains were all read from a single sample in a study of blood T cell repertoires in COVID-19. Method: immunoSEQ multiplex PCR; TCRdb's copy keeps in-frame clones and lacks some. This table holds more than 70,000 clones, about three quarters found once. The specimen sequenced was peripheral blood. Receptors originate from a human donor in a cohort sampled during active COVID-19.

The rearrangement links TRBV7-6 to TRBJ2-7, with 7 bases aligning to TRBD1. In germline, CDR1 is SGHVS, CDR2 FNYEAQ. Losses at the gene ends were 1 base for V and 3 bases for J; bases not matched to a gene: 6. The CDR3 totals 15 residues. CDR3 nucleotide sequence: TGTGCCAGCAGCTTAGGGACAGGATCTCTCTACGAGCAGTACTTC. Encoded protein: CASSLGTGSLYEQYF. Based on the CDR3 plus reference TRBV7-6 and TRBJ2-7, the full variable domain is GAGVSQSPRYKVTKRGQDVALRCDPISGHVSLYWYRQALGQGPEFLTYFNYEAQQDKSGLPNDRFSAERPEGSISTLTIQRTEQRDSAMYRCASSLGTGSLYEQYFGPGTRLTVT.

The chain recombines TRBV7-9 with TRBJ1-1; no clear D gene. Per the germline V gene, CDR1 is SEHNR and CDR2 is FQNEAQ (reference sequence). Trimming pared 3 bases from V and 3 bases from J, leaving 8 bases between. The CDR3 sequence is 13 residues long. CDR3 nucleotide sequence: TGTGCCAGCAGCTTTGGCGGGGACACTGAAGCTTTCTTT. Its translation is CASSFGGDTEAFF.

V is TRBV30 and J is TRBJ1-5; the D gene is possibly TRBD1 (5 bases). CDR1 is GTSNPN and CDR2 is SVGIG in the germline V gene (reference sequence). The CDR3 is 14 residues long. V dropped 0 bases and J dropped 3 bases, with 9 bases sitting between them. DNA for the CDR3: TGTGCCTGGAGTGTAAACAGGAACAATCAGCCCCAGCATTTT. Encoded protein: CAWSVNRNNQPQHF.

The chain joins TRBV27 to TRBJ2-7, with TRBD2 matching over 12 bases. The trim removed 6 bases at V and 4 bases at J, leaving 7 bases unmatched. In germline, CDR1 is MNHEY, CDR2 SMNVEV (reference sequence). There are 15 residues in the CDR3. The CDR3 loop is CASSPTSGGPYEQYF. The CDR3 DNA reads TGTGCCAGCAGCCCGACTAGCGGGGGACCTTACGAGCAGTACTTC.